A single sample gave rise to the 19 T cell receptor beta chains below, sequenced in a study of beta chain features in type 1 diabetes. No antigen has been identified for these receptors. Study results and limitations: Shorter TCRB CDR3s, moderately but significantly so, were found in Type 1 diabetes patients in all four CD4+ subsets.

Expressed TCRB transcripts were sequenced because the entire RNA isolate underwent reverse transcription. Sequencing was performed with immunoSEQ multiplex PCR; in TCRdb, only in-frame clones are kept and a portion is missing. The sample contains over 650,000 clones, more than 13% of which appear only once. The sequenced material came from naive CD4+ T cells from blood. These receptors were taken from a man between 18 and 29 years old with type 1 diabetes.

This clone turned up a few times. This chain connects TRBV10-3 to TRBJ2-7; TRBD1 matches 7 bases. The germline V gene has CDR1 ENHRY and CDR2 SYGVKD. V lost 10 bases to trimming and J lost 2 bases; unmatched junction nucleotides: 5. The length of the CDR3 is 12 residues. The CDR3 region is CATHGTAYEQYF. CDR3 coding DNA: TGTGCCACCCACGGGACAGCCTACGAGCAGTACTTC.

This clone occurred a few times. The chain carries TRBV2 and TRBJ1-2; D is undetermined. This CDR3 has 12 amino acids. Germline loops: CDR1 SNHLY, CDR2 FYNNEI. V shed 8 bases and J shed 5 bases, with 12 bases lying between them. In DNA form, the CDR3 reads TGTGCCAGCGGCGCCAGAGGATATGGCTACACCTTC. This codes for CASGARGYGYTF.

The gene calls are TRBV29-1 and TRBJ1-2; D remains ambiguous. The CDR3 totals 14 residues. In germline, CDR1 is SQVTM, CDR2 ANQGSEA. Between the trimmed V and J ends, which lost 4 bases and 4 bases, there was a span of 16 bases. The CDR3 reads CSVAVAAGSYGYTF. The DNA of the CDR3 is TGCAGCGTTGCGGTGGCAGCTGGGAGCTATGGCTACACCTTC.

As concerns this clone: Other DNA sequences of this sample code for an identical CDR3. The J gene is TRBJ2-3, the V gene TRBV25-1; D might be TRBD1 (6 bases). CDR3 length equals 14 residues. Germline values: CDR1 MGHDK, CDR2 SYGVNS. Trimming left V 2 bases short and J 0 bases short, with 6 bases between. The CDR3 loop is CASSEQGSTDTQYF. The CDR3 DNA reads as TGTGCCAGCAGTGAACAGGGGAGCACAGATACGCAGTATTTT.

The chain couples TRBV5-1 to TRBJ2-5; TRBD2 might be the D (6 bases). Looked up from germline, CDR1 is SGHRS and CDR2 is YFSETQ. The V end was cut by 9 bases, the J end by 0 bases, with 12 bases between. CDR3 length equals 13 residues. The CDR3 nucleotides are TGCGCCACCGCCACGGGGGACCAAGAGACCCAGTACTTC. It codes for CATATGDQETQYF.

There are a few counts of this clone. The rearrangement links TRBV10-3 to TRBJ1-4; D call uncertain. Germline V gene data show CDR1 as ENHRY and CDR2 as SYGVKD. V was pared by 3 bases and J by 0 bases, with 14 bases between. The CDR3 has 17 amino acids. CDR3: CAISESVYDTTNEKLFF. In DNA form, the CDR3 reads TGTGCCATCAGTGAATCGGTTTACGACACAACTAATGAAAAACTGTTTTTT.

V is TRBV27 and J is TRBJ2-1; D not resolved. Germline-derived CDR1 and CDR2 are MNHEY and SMNVEV (reference sequence). Trimming pared 6 bases from V and 0 bases from J, leaving 15 bases between. The CDR3 sequence is 16 residues long. The CDR3 DNA is TGTGCCAGCAGGTATCTCGCGGTTAGCTCCTACAATGAGCAGTTCTTC. It yields the protein CASRYLAVSSYNEQFF.

This clone was detected a few times. The chain is built from TRBV11-3 and TRBJ1-2; tentative D call: TRBD1 (5 bases). The V gene's germline CDR1 is SGHNT and CDR2 YENEEA. This CDR3 contains 13 residues. The V gene lost 4 bases and the J gene lost 8 bases, with 14 bases spanning the gap. Written as DNA, the CDR3 is TGTGCCAGCAGCTCAAGTACAGGAGGCGGCTACACCTTC. Translation: CASSSSTGGGYTF.

This clone was observed a few times. The J gene is TRBJ1-4, the V gene TRBV2; possible D gene TRBD1, 6 bases. From germline, CDR1 is SNHLY and CDR2 FYNNEI. This CDR3 has 13 residues. Trimming pared 8 bases from V and 8 bases from J, leaving 15 bases between. The CDR3 spells CASAGTSWEKLFF. The DNA of the CDR3 is TGTGCCAGCGCCGGGACATCTTGGGAAAAACTGTTTTTT.

V is TRBV29-1 and J is TRBJ1-2, with D possibly TRBD1 on 6 matching bases. The ends were cut back, 8 bases at V and 3 bases at J, with 16 bases in the middle. The CDR3 loop spans 13 amino acids. Germline values: CDR1 SQVTM, CDR2 ANQGSEA. The CDR3 region has the DNA TGCAGCTTTTCAGGGGATAAGGACTATGGCTACACCTTC. It codes for CSFSGDKDYGYTF.

The sample holds a few counts of this clone. The V call is TRBV14, the J call TRBJ2-5; D ambiguous. Germline V gives CDR1 SGHDN, CDR2 FVKESK. Trimming pared 1 base from V and 6 bases from J, leaving 9 bases between. The CDR3 is 13 residues long. As DNA, the CDR3 is TGTGCCAGCAGCCAAGGACCGAAAAAGACCCAGTACTTC. This sequence encodes CASSQGPKKTQYF.

V gene TRBV4-1 combines with J gene TRBJ1-1, with 8 positions matching TRBD1. Germline CDR1 MGHRA, CDR2 YSYEKL. The CDR3 totals 16 residues. With V trimmed by 1 base and J by 4 bases, 8 bases remained unmatched. As DNA, the CDR3 is TGCGCCAGCAGCCAAGGTACTACAGGGGGACGCACTGAAGCTTTCTTT. Translation gives CASSQGTTGGRTEAFF.

The chain employs TRBV6-5 and TRBJ1-1, with a tentative D call TRBD1 (5 bases). This CDR3 has 13 residues. The germline V gene has CDR1 MNHEY and CDR2 SVGAGI. The ends were cut back, 5 bases at V and 4 bases at J, with 11 bases in the middle. The CDR3 sequence: CASSDDRGTEAFF. The CDR3 coding sequence is TGTGCCAGCAGTGACGACAGAGGCACTGAAGCTTTCTTT.

This sequence joins TRBV5-1 and TRBJ1-1; no clear D gene. V was clipped by 0 bases and J by 1 base, with 7 bases between them. Germline V gives CDR1 SGHRS, CDR2 YFSETQ. This CDR3 region has 14 residues. CDR3 protein: CASSLGPANTEAFF. CDR3 in DNA: TGCGCCAGCAGCTTGGGACCGGCGAACACTGAAGCTTTCTTT.

This clone showed up just a few times. The V call is TRBV29-1, the J call TRBJ2-2, with D perhaps TRBD1 or TRBD2 (5 bases each). With 5 bases removed from V and 1 base from J, the gap between germline ends came to 14 bases. The CDR3 runs to 15 residues. Germline V gives CDR1 SQVTM, CDR2 ANQGSEA. The chain's CDR3 is CSVIPGPLNTGELFF. DNA of the CDR3: TGCAGCGTTATCCCGGGACCCTTGAACACCGGGGAGCTGTTTTTT.

The chain employs TRBV10-3 and TRBJ2-1; 11 bases are shared with TRBD2. The CDR3 has 16 amino acids. J lost 3 bases, V lost 4 bases, and 5 bases had no gene match. The V gene's germline CDR1 is ENHRY and CDR2 SYGVKD. The DNA for the CDR3 is TGTGCCATCAGTGCCGGACTAGCGGGTAACTACAATGAGCAGTTCTTC. Its protein is CAISAGLAGNYNEQFF.

V gene TRBV11-2 combines with J gene TRBJ2-3; D may match TRBD1 or TRBD2 (5 bases each). Germline V gene data show CDR1 as SGHAT and CDR2 as FQNNGV. Trimming left V 5 bases short and J 2 bases short, with 5 bases between. CDR3 length: 12 residues. The CDR3 nucleotides are TGTGCCAGCAGCGGGACCACAGATACGCAGTATTTT. Protein product: CASSGTTDTQYF.

The CDR3 here is CASSPGLNYGYTF. In DNA form, the CDR3 reads TGTGCCAGCAGCCCGGGGCTTAACTATGGCTACACCTTC. This chain uses TRBV7-2 with TRBJ1-2, with TRBD1 as a possible D gene (5 bases). Germline V gives CDR1 SGHTA, CDR2 FQGNSA. Trimming pared 5 bases from V and 1 base from J, leaving 8 bases between. The CDR3 is 13 amino acids.

This clone was counted a few times. The rearrangement links TRBV28 to TRBJ1-2; D is uncertain. The CDR3 is 12 amino acids. CDR1 is MDHEN, CDR2 SYDVKM, per germline. V was pared by 6 bases and J by 4 bases, with 9 bases between. In DNA, the CDR3 is TGTGCCAGCAGCCAGACGGCCTATGGCTACACCTTC. Translating it yields CASSQTAYGYTF.